This is a list of T cell receptor beta chains from one sample in a study of cytomegalovirus exposure and HLA in healthy donors. Method: immunoSEQ multiplex PCR; TCRdb's copy keeps in-frame clones and lacks some. Among fewer than 100,000 clones listed, over 75% were seen once. The sample was PBMCs. The origin of the receptors is a man aged 35 to 55 in good health and CMV-seronegative. The CDR3 runs from the conserved cysteine through the conserved F or W. The D gene is left open where the match is weak. Clone size is shown for a subset of rows, as once, few, many or a class of expanded clone.

V gene,clone size,D gene,J gene,CDR3 DNA,CDR3 protein
TRBV7-9,NA,NA,TRBJ2-5,TGTGCCAGCAGCGAGAAAGCCTTGGGACACGGGACCTACTTC,CASSEKALGHGTYF
TRBV13,NA,NA,TRBJ1-2,TGTGCCAGCAGCTTAGGTGGGGCCTGGGGCTACACCTTC,CASSLGGAWGYTF
TRBV13,NA,NA,TRBJ2-1,TGTGCCAGCAGCTTAGTTACCGGGGGTCATGAGCAGTTCTTC,CASSLVTGGHEQFF
TRBV19,NA,TRBD1,TRBJ1-2,TGTGCCAGTAGTATAGACCGACAGGGTTATGGCTACACCTTC,CASSIDRQGYGYTF
TRBV29-1,NA,TRBD2,TRBJ2-5,TGCAGCGTTGCCCTAGCGGGAGTTCGAGAGACCCAGTACTTC,CSVALAGVRETQYF
TRBV6-4,few,NA,TRBJ1-1,TGTGCCAGCAGTCAGACATGGGACACTGAAGCTTTCTTT,CASSQTWDTEAFF
TRBV2,once,TRBD1,TRBJ1-1,TGTGCCAGCAGTTCACTTGACAGGGGGCGGGATAGGCGGGAAGCTTTCTTT,CASSSLDRGRDRREAFF
TRBV18,NA,TRBD1,TRBJ2-7,TGTGCCAGCTCAGCTGGACAGGTCGGCTACGAGCAGTACTTC,CASSAGQVGYEQYF
TRBV27,once,NA,TRBJ1-2,TGTGCCAGCAGTTCAAGACGGGGGGAGAATGGCTACACCTTC,CASSSRRGENGYTF
TRBV7-2,NA,NA,TRBJ1-5,TGTGCCAGCAGCTCGGGGGGAGGGGAAAGATATCAGCCCCAGCATTTT,CASSSGGGERYQPQHF
TRBV6-1,NA,NA,TRBJ2-7,TGTGCCAGCAGTGCCAGGGGTAGGGACGAGCAGTACTTC,CASSARGRDEQYF
TRBV11-2,NA,TRBD2,TRBJ2-2,TGTGCCAGCAGCTTATTAGTAGCGGGCACCGGGGAGCTGTTTTTT,CASSLLVAGTGELFF
TRBV30,NA,TRBD2,TRBJ2-1,TGTGCCTGGAGTCGGGGACTAGCCCTTTACAATGAGCAGTTCTTC,CAWSRGLALYNEQFF
TRBV11-2,NA,NA,TRBJ1-2,TGTGCCAGCAGCTTAGTTTGGGCAAACTATGGCTACACCTTC,CASSLVWANYGYTF
TRBV7-2,few,NA,TRBJ2-7,TGTGCCAGCAGCCAACAGAAGCTGGACAGTCGGTACGAGCAGTACTTC,CASSQQKLDSRYEQYF
TRBV29-1,once,NA,TRBJ2-1,TGCAGCGTGAGTCCCAGGCTGGATGGTGAGCAGTTCTTC,CSVSPRLDGEQFF
TRBV9,NA,NA,TRBJ2-3,TGTGCCAGCAGCCCCCGAGGTAGAGATACGCAGTATTTT,CASSPRGRDTQYF
TRBV19,NA,NA,TRBJ2-4,TGTGCCAGTAGTATCCGCGAAAACAGAGCCAAAAACATTCAGTACTTC,CASSIRENRAKNIQYF
TRBV2,NA,TRBD1,TRBJ2-7,TGTGCCAGCATGACCCCGAGACAGGGGACCTACGAGCAGTACTTC,CASMTPRQGTYEQYF
TRBV2,once,NA,TRBJ2-5,TGTGCCAGCCTTGACGTGGGCGGAGGGGACCAAGAGACCCAGTACTTC,CASLDVGGGDQETQYF
TRBV18,once,TRBD1,TRBJ2-7,TGTGCCAGCTCAGAGGGGGCACGGACATACGAGCAGTACTTC,CASSEGARTYEQYF
TRBV9,NA,NA,TRBJ2-2,TGTGCCAGCAGCGCAGGGCGGGGCGGGGAGCTGTTTTTT,CASSAGRGGELFF
TRBV5-1,NA,TRBD1,TRBJ2-3,TGCGCCAGCAGCACCGCCGGGACAGCTTTTTCTAGCACAGATACGCAGTATTTT,CASSTAGTAFSSTDTQYF
TRBV5-6,NA,TRBD1,TRBJ2-5,TGTGCCAGCAGCGAGACCGGGACAGGGGAAGAGACCCAGTACTTC,CASSETGTGEETQYF
TRBV2,NA,TRBD1,TRBJ1-1,TGTGCCAGCAGTGAGCAGGGGGCCGACACTGAAGCTTTCTTT,CASSEQGADTEAFF
TRBV2,few,TRBD1,TRBJ1-6,TGTGCCAGCAGGCGGGGACAGGGAAATTCACCCCTCCACTTT,CASRRGQGNSPLHF
TRBV11-3,NA,TRBD1,TRBJ2-3,TGTACCAGCAGCCTCTACAGGGGTACGCAGTATTTT,CTSSLYRGTQYF
TRBV5-6,NA,NA,TRBJ1-3,TGTGCCAGCAGCTTGAGTTGGGGGGGCTCTGGAAACACCATATATTTT,CASSLSWGGSGNTIYF
TRBV7-3,NA,TRBD1,TRBJ1-2,TGTGCCAGCAGCTTAACCGTGACAGGGGGCTATGGCTACACCTTC,CASSLTVTGGYGYTF
TRBV7-2,NA,TRBD1,TRBJ2-7,TGTGCCAGCAGCACACCAGGGGGACACTCCCCTTACGAGCAGTACTTC,CASSTPGGHSPYEQYF
TRBV5-1,once,TRBD2,TRBJ2-1,TGCGCCAGCAGCTCCTATAGCGGGGGGGCTCAGAATGAGCAGTTCTTC,CASSSYSGGAQNEQFF
TRBV6-1,NA,NA,TRBJ1-5,TGTGCCAGCAGTGAACTTGGGCAGGGCAGACAGCCCCAGCATTTT,CASSELGQGRQPQHF
TRBV7-8,NA,NA,TRBJ2-5,TGTGCCAGCAGCTGGGGGACACCGTACCAAGAGACCCAGTACTTC,CASSWGTPYQETQYF
TRBV5-1,few,TRBD2,TRBJ2-1,TGCGCCAGCAGCTCCACTAGCGGGGGGACGAGGGAGCAGTTCTTC,CASSSTSGGTREQFF
TRBV11-2,NA,TRBD1,TRBJ2-2,TGTGCCAGCAGCTTGGGACAGACGACCGGGGAGCTGTTTTTT,CASSLGQTTGELFF
TRBV6-6,NA,NA,TRBJ2-4,TGTGCCAGCACCCTCGGGGGAGGGGGAAAAAACATTCAGTACTTC,CASTLGGGGKNIQYF
TRBV10-1,NA,TRBD1,TRBJ1-1,TGCGCCAGCAGTATGGGACAGGGGACTGAAGCTTTCTTT,CASSMGQGTEAFF
TRBV6-1,NA,TRBD1,TRBJ1-2,TGTGCCAGCAGTGAAGCGCTTAGTCAGGGGGCCTATGGCTACACCTTC,CASSEALSQGAYGYTF
TRBV6-6,NA,NA,TRBJ1-6,TGTGCCAGCAGACAGGGTGATAATTCACCCCTCCACTTT,CASRQGDNSPLHF
TRBV19,NA,NA,TRBJ2-7,TGTGCCAGTAGTCCTGAAGTACAAGCCTACGAGCAGTACTTC,CASSPEVQAYEQYF
TRBV29-1,NA,TRBD2,TRBJ2-1,TGCAGCGTTGTAAGACTAGCCGGGACCGAGCAGTTCTTC,CSVVRLAGTEQFF
TRBV5-1,NA,NA,TRBJ1-1,TGCGCCAGCAGCTTGGGCGGGGTGGGCACTGAAGCTTTCTTT,CASSLGGVGTEAFF
TRBV9,NA,TRBD1,TRBJ1-3,TGTGCCAGCAGCTTAACATCAGGGGGAAACTCTGGAAACACCATATATTTT,CASSLTSGGNSGNTIYF
TRBV27,NA,NA,TRBJ1-6,TGTGCCAGCAGTTTATCGAGGACATATTATAATTCACCCCTCCACTTT,CASSLSRTYYNSPLHF
TRBV7-8,NA,TRBD1,TRBJ2-2,TGTGCCAGCAGCTTAGGGACAGGGGGCCACGGGGAGCTGTTTTTT,CASSLGTGGHGELFF
TRBV27,NA,TRBD2,TRBJ2-1,TGTGCCAGCAGTTTAAGGCTAGCGGGGTCCTACAATGAGCAGTTCTTC,CASSLRLAGSYNEQFF
TRBV30,once,TRBD1,TRBJ1-5,TGTGCCTGGAGCCGTCCGGGACAGGGTAATCAGCCCCAGCATTTT,CAWSRPGQGNQPQHF
TRBV30,NA,NA,TRBJ1-6,TGTGCCTGGAGGGCCATATCACATTATAATTCACCCCTCCACTTT,CAWRAISHYNSPLHF
TRBV7-9,NA,NA,TRBJ2-7,TGTGCCAGCAGCTATACAGGGATCCCCTACGAGCAGTACTTC,CASSYTGIPYEQYF
TRBV28,NA,NA,TRBJ2-2,TGTGCCAGCTCAGGGGGGACCGGGGAGCTGTTTTTT,CASSGGTGELFF
TRBV19,NA,TRBD1,TRBJ2-3,TGTGCCAGTAGTATTATACCGGGACAGGGCACAGATACGCAGTATTTT,CASSIIPGQGTDTQYF
TRBV2,NA,TRBD1,TRBJ1-5,TGTGCCAGCAGGGAGAGACAGGGGGCTATGAATCAGCCCCAGCATTTT,CASRERQGAMNQPQHF
TRBV6-5,NA,NA,TRBJ1-2,TGTGCCAGCAGTCCTACCCAGGGTGGCTACACCTTC,CASSPTQGGYTF
TRBV29-1,NA,NA,TRBJ1-2,TGCAGCGTAGAGGAGGTCTATGGCTACACCTTC,CSVEEVYGYTF